The TCR beta chain described here comes from a study of blood T cell repertoires in COVID-19. It was during active infection that Seattle patients were enrolled and then longitudinally followed. Some clones are missing from TCRdb's copy, which holds only in-frame ones; the method was immunoSEQ multiplex PCR. Of over 450,000 clones in the sample, roughly nine tenths were seen once. Trimming at V came to 1 base and at J to 0 bases, leaving 4 bases not matched to a gene. CDR3 length: 17 residues. CDR1 and CDR2 from the germline V gene are SGHRS and YFSETQ. This sequence joins TRBV5-1 and TRBJ2-6; 7 bases are a match to TRBD2. Sequenced sample: peripheral blood. The receptor was derived from a man aged 18 to 30 with COVID-19, enrolled during active disease. In nucleotides, the CDR3 is TGCGCCAGCAGCTTGACAGCGGGATACTCTGGGGCCAACGTCCTGACTTTC. Translated: CASSLTAGYSGANVLTF. The full variable domain, in which reference TRBV5-1 and TRBJ2-6 provide the parts outside the CDR3, is KAGVTQTPRYLIKTRGQQVTLSCSPISGHRSVSWYQQTPGQGLQFLFEYFSETQRNKGNFPGRFSGRQFSNSRSEMNVSTLELGDSALYLCASSLTAGYSGANVLTFGAGSRLTVL.